The 14 T cell receptor beta chains reported below all come from one sample, sequenced in a study of beta chain features in type 1 diabetes. Expressed TCRB transcripts were sequenced, since all the RNA that had been isolated was reverse transcribed. Sequencing was performed with immunoSEQ multiplex PCR; in TCRdb, only in-frame clones are kept and a portion is missing. The sample carries approximately 470,000 clones, 30% recorded once. Sequencing used naive CD4+ T cells from blood. The receptor set was obtained from a man aged 18 to 35 in good health.

The chain's CDR3 is CALDGGAKNIQYF. CDR3 nucleotides: TGTGCCTTGGACGGAGGAGCCAAAAACATTCAGTACTTC. The V gene is TRBV30, the J gene TRBJ2-4; tentatively, D is TRBD2 (5 bases). Trimming took 7 bases from V and 0 from J, leaving 10 bases between them. The CDR3 extends over 13 amino acids. In germline, CDR1 is GTSNPN, CDR2 SVGIG (reference sequence).

The genes are TRBV28 and TRBJ1-2, with a tentative D call TRBD1 (5 bases). In germline, CDR1 is MDHEN, CDR2 SYDVKM. The length of the CDR3 is 14 residues. Between the trimmed V and J ends, which lost 3 bases and 8 bases, there was a span of 16 bases. CDR3 residues: CASSFASGTKGYTF. CDR3 nucleotides: TGTGCCAGCAGTTTTGCGTCCGGGACGAAAGGCTACACCTTC.

The rearrangement links TRBV28 to TRBJ2-7; 10 bases map to TRBD2. Germline V gene sequence: CDR1 MDHEN, CDR2 SYDVKM. The CDR3 runs to 15 residues. Losses at the gene ends were 5 bases for V and 0 bases for J; bases not matched to a gene: 4. The CDR3 reads CASSTPSGSSYEQYF. In DNA form, the CDR3 reads TGTGCCAGCAGTACCCCTAGCGGGAGCTCCTACGAGCAGTACTTC.

This chain links TRBV7-6 with TRBJ2-2, with 8 nucleotides matching TRBD1. The CDR3 runs to 14 residues. Germline V gene sequence: CDR1 SGHVS, CDR2 FNYEAQ. The trim removed 3 bases at V and 6 bases at J, leaving 3 bases unmatched. DNA of the CDR3: TGTGCCAGCAGCTTGGACAGGGAGTCCGGGGAGCTGTTTTTT. This translates into CASSLDRESGELFF.

J is TRBJ1-1 and V is TRBV30; no reliable D call. Between the trimmed V and J ends, which lost 3 bases and 5 bases, there was a span of 16 bases. The CDR3 is 14 residues long. Looked up from germline, CDR1 is GTSNPN and CDR2 is SVGIG (reference sequence). DNA of the CDR3: TGTGCCTGGAGGGTGGGCAATCAGGCGACTGAAGCTTTCTTT. It codes for CAWRVGNQATEAFF.

In this sample, this clone turned up a few times. V usage is TRBV5-1 and J usage is TRBJ2-1, with D possibly matching TRBD2 (6 bases). The V end was cut by 4 bases, the J end by 5 bases, with 13 bases between. The CDR3 runs 14 residues. The germline V gene encodes CDR1 SGHRS and CDR2 YFSETQ. The chain's CDR3 is CASSPSGSHNEQFF. The CDR3 coding sequence is TGCGCCAGCAGCCCATCCGGGAGTCACAATGAGCAGTTCTTC.

The rearrangement joins TRBV7-2 to TRBJ2-7; weak D call: TRBD2 (5 bases). The CDR3 covers 14 residues. The V gene lost 4 bases and the J gene lost 2 bases, with 12 bases spanning the gap. The germline V gene has CDR1 SGHTA and CDR2 FQGNSA. As DNA, the CDR3 is TGTGCCAGCAGCTCCAGACGGGGTACCTACGAGCAGTACTTC. Amino acid sequence: CASSSRRGTYEQYF.

The V gene is TRBV7-3, the J gene TRBJ2-2; D remains unclear. V dropped 5 bases and J dropped 0 bases, with 13 bases sitting between them. The CDR3 is 16 residues long. Germline V CDR1 and CDR2: SGHTA, FQGTGA. The CDR3 nucleotides read TGTGCCAGCAGCCTGACGGCGACGGCGAACACCGGGGAGCTGTTTTTT. This gives the protein CASSLTATANTGELFF.

The V gene is TRBV20-1, the J gene TRBJ2-5; D unresolved. CDR3 length: 11 amino acids. Trimming removed 8 bases from V and 0 bases from J, with 7 bases in between. In germline, CDR1 is DFQATT, CDR2 SNEGSKA (reference sequence). In nucleotides, the CDR3 is TGCAGTACTACGTACCAAGAGACCCAGTACTTC. It specifies CSTTYQETQYF.

The genes are TRBV30 and TRBJ2-1; 11 bases match TRBD2. V lost 0 bases to trimming and J lost 5 bases; unmatched junction nucleotides: 0. The CDR3 totals 14 residues. Germline CDR1 and CDR2: GTSNPN and SVGIG (reference sequence). The CDR3 sequence is CAWSVTSGDNEQFF. Written as DNA, the CDR3 is TGTGCCTGGAGTGTGACTAGCGGGGACAATGAGCAGTTCTTC.

In its sample, this clone was seen a few times. The chain has TRBV30 and TRBJ2-3; TRBD1 aligns across 7 bases. Germline trimming cut 5 bases from V and 4 bases from J; bases unmatched to any gene: 9. CDR1 and CDR2 from the germline V gene are GTSNPN and SVGIG (reference sequence). This CDR3 is built from 14 residues. For the CDR3, the DNA is TGTGCCTGGGACCCGGGACAGAACCCAGATACGCAGTATTTT. Encoded protein: CAWDPGQNPDTQYF.

The rearrangement joins TRBV30 to TRBJ1-5; 7 bases align to TRBD1. In germline, CDR1 is GTSNPN, CDR2 SVGIG (reference sequence). The V and J ends lost 3 bases and 3 bases, in that order; junction bases with no gene match: 2. The CDR3 extends over 13 amino acids. The CDR3, as DNA: TGTGCCTGGAGGACAGGGATCAATCAGCCCCAGCATTTT. Translating it yields CAWRTGINQPQHF. Full variable domain (remainder filled in from reference TRBV30 and TRBJ1-5): SQTIHQWPATLVQPVGSPLSLECTVEGTSNPNLYWYRQAAGRGLQLLFYSVGIGQISSEVPQNLSASRPQDRQFILSSKKLLLSDSGFYLCAWRTGINQPQHFGDGTRLSIL.

A word on this clone: Other DNA sequences within the sample encode an identical CDR3. The rearrangement links TRBV7-2 to TRBJ2-5; D call uncertain. CDR1 SGHTA and CDR2 FQGNSA come from the germline V gene. The CDR3 is 11 amino acids. V gave up 1 base and J gave up 7 bases, with 4 bases separating them. CDR3 sequence reads: CASSLVVTQYF. The CDR3 DNA follows: TGTGCCAGCAGCTTAGTAGTGACCCAGTACTTC.

The V call is TRBV4-3, the J call TRBJ2-7; D is unresolved. The CDR3 sequence is 13 residues long. Germline-derived CDR1 and CDR2 are LGHNA and YSLEER. V lost 1 base and J lost 4, with 8 bases in between. CDR3 protein: CASSQGFGYEQYF. The CDR3 DNA reads as TGCGCCAGCAGCCAAGGTTTCGGGTACGAGCAGTACTTC.